The source of this T cell receptor beta chain is a study of T cell responses to AZD1222 COVID-19 vaccine. Regarding the study as a whole: Clonal diversity may have been underestimated in mostly white British donors. Targeting of unmutated variant regions was reportedly seen in nearly half of spike-specific TCRs.

The data were produced by immunoSEQ multiplex PCR, yet TCRdb's version contains in-frame clones alone and is incomplete. The sample lists 80,000 or so clones, roughly nine tenths occurring once. As regards this clone: Its antigen is unknown.

The V gene's germline CDR1 is KGHSH and CDR2 LQKENI. The CDR3 covers 15 residues. V lost 3 bases and J lost 2; bases outside the gene matches: 3. This TCR came from an adult in good health. The chain joins TRBV18 to TRBJ2-2; 7 bases are shared with TRBD1. The specimen was peripheral blood, collected on day 0 of AZD1222 vaccination. The CDR3 region is CASSPWDRNTGELFF. The CDR3 nucleotides are TGTGCCAGCTCACCGTGGGACAGAAACACCGGGGAGCTGTTTTTT.